This TCR beta chain was documented in a study of T cell responses to AZD1222 COVID-19 vaccine. The CDR3 length is 14 residues. CDR1 is MRHNA and CDR2 is SNTAGT in the germline V gene. Trimming stripped 2 bases from V and 7 bases from J, with 14 bases between. TCRdb's table, derived via immunoSEQ multiplex PCR, lists solely in-frame clones and lacks some. The sample shows around 120,000 clones, about 90% of them seen only once. Study-wide results and limits: Following two doses of AZD1222, Spike-specific TCR breadth and depth rose.

With respect to this clone: Antigen unknown.

The chain is built from TRBV6-4 and TRBJ2-5, with a weak D call TRBD2 (5 bases). The sample consisted of peripheral blood, taken on day 0 of AZD1222 vaccination. The sequence was collected from an adult in good health. The CDR3, as DNA: TGTGCCAGCAGTGACCCTGGGGTCGCGGGGACCCAGTACTTC. Amino acid sequence: CASSDPGVAGTQYF.